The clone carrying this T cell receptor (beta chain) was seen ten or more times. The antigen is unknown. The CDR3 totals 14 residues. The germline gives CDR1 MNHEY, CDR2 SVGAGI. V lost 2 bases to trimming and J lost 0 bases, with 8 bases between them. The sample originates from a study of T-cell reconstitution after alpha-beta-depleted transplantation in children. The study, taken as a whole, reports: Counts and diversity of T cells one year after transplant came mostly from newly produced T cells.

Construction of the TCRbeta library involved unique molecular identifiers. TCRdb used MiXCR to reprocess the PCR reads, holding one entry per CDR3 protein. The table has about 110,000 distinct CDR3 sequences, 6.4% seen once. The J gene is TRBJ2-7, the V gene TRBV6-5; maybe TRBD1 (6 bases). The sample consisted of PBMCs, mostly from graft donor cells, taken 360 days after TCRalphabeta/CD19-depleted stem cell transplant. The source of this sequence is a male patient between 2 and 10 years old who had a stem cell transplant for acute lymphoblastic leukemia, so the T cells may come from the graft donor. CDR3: CASSYGGFSYEQYF. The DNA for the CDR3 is TGTGCCAGCAGTTACGGGGGCTTCTCCTACGAGCAGTACTTC.